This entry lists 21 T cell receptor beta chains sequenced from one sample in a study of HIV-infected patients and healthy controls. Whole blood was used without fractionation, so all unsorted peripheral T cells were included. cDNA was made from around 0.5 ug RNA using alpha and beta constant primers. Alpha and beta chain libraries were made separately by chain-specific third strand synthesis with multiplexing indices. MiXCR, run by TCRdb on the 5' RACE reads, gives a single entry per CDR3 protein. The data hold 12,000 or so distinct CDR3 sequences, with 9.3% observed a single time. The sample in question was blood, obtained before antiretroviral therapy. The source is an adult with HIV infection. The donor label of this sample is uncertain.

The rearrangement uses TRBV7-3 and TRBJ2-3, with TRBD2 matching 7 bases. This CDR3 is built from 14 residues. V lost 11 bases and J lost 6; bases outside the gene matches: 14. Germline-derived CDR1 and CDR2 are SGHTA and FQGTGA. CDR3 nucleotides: TGTGCCGCGACGGGGCGGGGAGGGAAGGATACGCAGTATTTT. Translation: CAATGRGGKDTQYF. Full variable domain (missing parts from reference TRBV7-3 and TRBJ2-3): GAGVSQTPSNKVTEKGKYVELRCDPISGHTALYWYRQSLGQGPEFLIYFQGTGAADDSGLPNDRFFAVRPEGSVSTLKIQRTERGDSAVYLCAATGRGGKDTQYFGPGTRLTVL.

For the CDR3, the DNA is TGTGCCAGCAGCTCGGGACAGGTATCCTATGGCTACACCTTC. Residues: CASSSGQVSYGYTF. The chain combines TRBV5-4 with TRBJ1-2, with 8 positions matching TRBD1. The CDR3 totals 14 residues. The germline CDR1 and CDR2 sequences are SGHNT and YYREEE (reference sequence). Germline trimming cut 3 bases from V and 4 bases from J; bases unmatched to any gene: 5.

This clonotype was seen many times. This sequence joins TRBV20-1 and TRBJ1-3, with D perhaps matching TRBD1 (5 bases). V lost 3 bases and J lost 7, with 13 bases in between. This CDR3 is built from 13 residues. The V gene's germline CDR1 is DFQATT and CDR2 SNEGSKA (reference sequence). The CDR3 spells CSARTHGANTIYF. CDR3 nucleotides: TGCAGTGCTAGGACCCACGGGGCGAACACCATATATTTT.

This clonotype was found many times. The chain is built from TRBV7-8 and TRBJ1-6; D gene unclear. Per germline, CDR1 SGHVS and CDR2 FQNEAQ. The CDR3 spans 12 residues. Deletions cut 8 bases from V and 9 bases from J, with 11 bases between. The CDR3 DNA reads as TGTGCCAGCGGTCCGTCTGGTTCACCCCTCCACTTT. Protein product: CASGPSGSPLHF.

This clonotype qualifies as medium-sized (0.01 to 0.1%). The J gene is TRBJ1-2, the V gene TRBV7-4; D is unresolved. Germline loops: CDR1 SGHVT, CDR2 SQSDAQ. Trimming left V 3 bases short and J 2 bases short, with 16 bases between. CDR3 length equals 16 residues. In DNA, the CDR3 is TGTGCCAGCAGCTTGAGTAAACCTAAGAAAAACTATGGCTACACCTTC. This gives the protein CASSLSKPKKNYGYTF.

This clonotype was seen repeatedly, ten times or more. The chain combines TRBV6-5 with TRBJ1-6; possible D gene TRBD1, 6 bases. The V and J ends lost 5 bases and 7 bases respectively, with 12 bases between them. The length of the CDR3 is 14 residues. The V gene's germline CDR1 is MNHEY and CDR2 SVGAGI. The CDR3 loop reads CASSLRDINSPLHF. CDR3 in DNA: TGTGCCAGCAGTCTCCGGGACATCAATTCACCCCTCCACTTT.

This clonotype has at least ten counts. CDR3 DNA: TGTGCCAGCAGTTACGGGCCAGTGGCCTTGGGGGGCAATCAGCCCCAGCATTTT. The encoded protein is CASSYGPVALGGNQPQHF. The rearrangement links TRBV6-5 to TRBJ1-5, with a weak D call TRBD1 (5 bases). CDR1 and CDR2 (germline): MNHEY, SVGAGI. V shed 2 bases and J shed 2 bases, with 19 bases lying between them. The CDR3 is made up of 18 amino acids.

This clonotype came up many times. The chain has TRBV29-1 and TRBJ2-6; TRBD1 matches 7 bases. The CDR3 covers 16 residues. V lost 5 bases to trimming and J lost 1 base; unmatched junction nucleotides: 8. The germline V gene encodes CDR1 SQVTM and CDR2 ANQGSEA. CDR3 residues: CSVITGTESGANVLTF. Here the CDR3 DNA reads TGCAGCGTTATAACCGGGACAGAATCTGGGGCCAACGTCCTGACTTTC.

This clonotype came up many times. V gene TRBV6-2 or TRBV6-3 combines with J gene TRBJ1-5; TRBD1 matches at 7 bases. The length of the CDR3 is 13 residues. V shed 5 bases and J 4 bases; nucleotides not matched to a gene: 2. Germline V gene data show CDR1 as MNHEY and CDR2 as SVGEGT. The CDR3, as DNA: TGTGCCAGCAGTCTACAGGGGAATCAGCCCCAGCATTTT. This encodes CASSLQGNQPQHF.

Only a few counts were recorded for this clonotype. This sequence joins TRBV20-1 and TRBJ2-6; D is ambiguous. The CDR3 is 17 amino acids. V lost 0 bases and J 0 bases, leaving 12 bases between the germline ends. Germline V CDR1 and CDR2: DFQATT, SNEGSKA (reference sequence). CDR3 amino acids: CSARDHRKGSGANVLTF. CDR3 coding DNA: TGCAGTGCTAGAGACCATAGAAAAGGCTCTGGGGCCAACGTCCTGACTTTC.

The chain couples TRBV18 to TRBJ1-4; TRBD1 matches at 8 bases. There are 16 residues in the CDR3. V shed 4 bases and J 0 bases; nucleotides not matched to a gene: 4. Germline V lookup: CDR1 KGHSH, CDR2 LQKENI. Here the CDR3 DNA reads TGTGCCAGCTCACTATCACAGGGGGCAACTAATGAAAAACTGTTTTTT. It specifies CASSLSQGATNEKLFF.

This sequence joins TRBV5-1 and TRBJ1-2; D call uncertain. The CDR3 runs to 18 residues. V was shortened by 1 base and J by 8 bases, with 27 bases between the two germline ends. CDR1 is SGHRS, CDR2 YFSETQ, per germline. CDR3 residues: CASSLSPDLESIIGGYTF. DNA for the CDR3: TGCGCCAGCAGCTTGTCCCCGGACTTGGAAAGCATTATTGGGGGCTACACCTTC.

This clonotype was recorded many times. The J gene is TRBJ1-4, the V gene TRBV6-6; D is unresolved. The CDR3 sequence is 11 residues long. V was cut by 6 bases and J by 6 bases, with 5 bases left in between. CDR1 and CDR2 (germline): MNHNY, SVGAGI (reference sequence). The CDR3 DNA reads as TGTGCCAGCAGGGGTGATGAAAAACTGTTTTTT. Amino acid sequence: CASRGDEKLFF.

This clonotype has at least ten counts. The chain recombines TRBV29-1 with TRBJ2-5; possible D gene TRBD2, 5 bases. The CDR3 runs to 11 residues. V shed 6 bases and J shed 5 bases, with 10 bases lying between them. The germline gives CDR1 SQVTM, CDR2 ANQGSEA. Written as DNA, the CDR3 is TGCAGCGTGTGGACTGAGGAGACCCAGTACTTC. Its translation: CSVWTEETQYF.

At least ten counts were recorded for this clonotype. The CDR3 protein is CSASDGGRMRNEQFF. CDR3 sequence (DNA): TGCAGTGCTAGTGACGGCGGGAGAATGCGGAATGAGCAGTTCTTC. J is TRBJ2-1 and V is TRBV20-1; 7 nucleotides agree with TRBD2. The CDR3 sequence is 15 residues long. Unmatched junction bases numbered 12, after V lost 3 bases and J lost 7 bases. CDR1 is DFQATT and CDR2 is SNEGSKA in the germline V gene (reference sequence).

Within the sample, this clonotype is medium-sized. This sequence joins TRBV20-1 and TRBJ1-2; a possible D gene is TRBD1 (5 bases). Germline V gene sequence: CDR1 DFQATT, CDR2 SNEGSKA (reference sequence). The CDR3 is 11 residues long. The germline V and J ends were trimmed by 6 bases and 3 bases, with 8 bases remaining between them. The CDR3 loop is CSAWGDYGYTF. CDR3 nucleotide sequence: TGCAGTGCATGGGGGGACTATGGCTACACCTTC.

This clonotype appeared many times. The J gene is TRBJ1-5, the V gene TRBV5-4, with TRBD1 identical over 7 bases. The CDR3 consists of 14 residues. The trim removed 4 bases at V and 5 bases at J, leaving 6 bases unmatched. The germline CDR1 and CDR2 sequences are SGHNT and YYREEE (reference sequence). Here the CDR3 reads CASSGGQIYQPQHF. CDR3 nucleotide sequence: TGTGCCAGCAGCGGGGGACAGATATATCAGCCCCAGCATTTT.

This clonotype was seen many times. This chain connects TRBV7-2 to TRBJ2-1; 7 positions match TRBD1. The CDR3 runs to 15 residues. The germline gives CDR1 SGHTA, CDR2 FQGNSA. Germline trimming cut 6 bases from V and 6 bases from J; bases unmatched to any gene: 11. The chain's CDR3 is CASRSTGRSVNEQFF. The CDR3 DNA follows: TGTGCCAGCAGATCGACAGGGAGATCGGTCAATGAGCAGTTCTTC.

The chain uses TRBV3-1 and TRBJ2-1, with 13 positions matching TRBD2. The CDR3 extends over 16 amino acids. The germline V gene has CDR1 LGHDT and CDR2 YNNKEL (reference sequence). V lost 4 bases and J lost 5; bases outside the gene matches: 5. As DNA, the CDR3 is TGTGCCAGCAGCCCACAACTAGCGGGAGGGGACAATGAGCAGTTCTTC. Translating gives CASSPQLAGGDNEQFF.

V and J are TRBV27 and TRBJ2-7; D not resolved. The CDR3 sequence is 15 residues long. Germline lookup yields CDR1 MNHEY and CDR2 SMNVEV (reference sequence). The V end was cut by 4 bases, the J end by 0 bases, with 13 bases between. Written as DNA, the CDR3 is TGTGCCAGCAGTTGGGCGGCGCGTAGCTCCTACGAGCAGTACTTC. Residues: CASSWAARSSYEQYF.

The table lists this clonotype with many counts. The CDR3 DNA is TGTGCCAGCAGCTTAGAGGCAGGGAACACCGGGGAGCTGTTTTTT. It codes for CASSLEAGNTGELFF. The chain joins TRBV11-2 to TRBJ2-2; D uncertain. Trimming left V 0 bases short and J 1 base short, with 6 bases between. The CDR3 loop spans 15 amino acids. Germline CDR1 and CDR2: SGHAT and FQNNGV.